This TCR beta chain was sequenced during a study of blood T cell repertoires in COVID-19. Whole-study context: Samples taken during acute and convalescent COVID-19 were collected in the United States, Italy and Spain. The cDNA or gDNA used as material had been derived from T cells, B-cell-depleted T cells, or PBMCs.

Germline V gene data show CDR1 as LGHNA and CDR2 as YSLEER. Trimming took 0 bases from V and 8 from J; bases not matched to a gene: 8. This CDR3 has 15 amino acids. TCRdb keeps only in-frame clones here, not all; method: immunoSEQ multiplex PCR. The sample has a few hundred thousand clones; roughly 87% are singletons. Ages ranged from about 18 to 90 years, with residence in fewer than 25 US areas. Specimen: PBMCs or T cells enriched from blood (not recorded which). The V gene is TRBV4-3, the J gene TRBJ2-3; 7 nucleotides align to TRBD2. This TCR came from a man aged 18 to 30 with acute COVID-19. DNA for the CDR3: TGCGCCAGCAGCCAAGAGGGTACCGGGGAGGGTACGCAGTATTTT. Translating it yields CASSQEGTGEGTQYF.